This TCR beta chain stems from a study of cytomegalovirus exposure and HLA in healthy donors. Study conclusions and caveats: TCR sequences were mostly rare, though some public TCRs occurred in many donors. TCR beta chains numbering some 160 were designated cytomegalovirus-associated. It was reportedly the case that the classifier diagnosed cytomegalovirus status with high specificity and sensitivity.

The repertoire was sequenced with immunoSEQ multiplex PCR; TCRdb's copy has only in-frame clones and lacks some. This sample has over 200,000 clones; over 75% occur once, and the top ten carry roughly 2%. The donors were in the roughly 120-subject validation cohort, distinct from the roughly 700-subject first cohort. Trimming pared 8 bases from V and 3 bases from J, leaving 20 bases between. The CDR3 consists of 15 residues. CDR1 and CDR2 (germline): MDHEN, SYDVKM. Points on this clone: The antigen is undetermined.

The sequence was collected from a woman between 18 and 29 years old in good health and CMV-seropositive. Source material: PBMCs. This chain uses TRBV28 with TRBJ2-7, with a weak D call TRBD2 (5 bases). CDR3 sequence reads: CASGSAEGIIYEQYF. CDR3 nucleotides: TGTGCCAGCGGCTCGGCCGAGGGTATCATCTACGAGCAGTACTTC.